The 30 T cell receptor beta chains listed next were all sequenced from one sample in a study of T cell responses to AZD1222 COVID-19 vaccine. The assay was immunoSEQ multiplex PCR, and TCRdb's table has in-frame clones only and misses some. The sample includes more than 70,000 clones, 70% to 90% of them seen just once. Sequenced material: peripheral blood, taken on day 0 of AZD1222 vaccination. Receptors originate from an adult in good health.

The genes are TRBV5-5 and TRBJ2-7, with 9 bases identical to TRBD2. In germline, CDR1 is SGHKS, CDR2 YYEKEE (reference sequence). The CDR3 covers 15 residues. Trimming at V came to 3 bases and at J to 5 bases, leaving 9 bases not matched to a gene. This CDR3 is CASSWYGSGSDEQYF. CDR3 DNA: TGTGCCAGCAGCTGGTACGGTAGCGGGAGCGACGAGCAGTACTTC.

This chain links TRBV28 with TRBJ1-5, with a tentative D call TRBD1 (6 bases). Germline V gene lookup returns CDR1 MDHEN and CDR2 SYDVKM. The CDR3 loop spans 15 amino acids. The CDR3 bases are TGTGCTGGGGGCAGGCGGGGATATAGCAATCAGCCCCAGCATTTT. Translation gives CAGGRRGYSNQPQHF.

The chain combines TRBV6-5 with TRBJ2-7, with D possibly matching TRBD1 (5 bases). The CDR3 is 12 residues long. V gave up 8 bases and J gave up 6 bases, with 14 bases separating them. The germline V gene encodes CDR1 MNHEY and CDR2 SVGAGI. CDR3 loop: CASRSGRAEQYF. CDR3 in DNA: TGTGCCAGCCGGTCAGGCAGGGCCGAGCAGTACTTC.

The V call is TRBV7-9, the J call TRBJ2-1, with 11 bases fitting TRBD2. The CDR3 has 15 residues. Unmatched junction bases numbered 5, after V lost 5 bases and J lost 5 bases. Germline V gene data show CDR1 as SEHNR and CDR2 as FQNEAQ (reference sequence). The CDR3 DNA sequence: TGTGCCAGCAGCCCAGGGACTAGCGGCGACAATGAGCAGTTCTTC. Translation: CASSPGTSGDNEQFF.

V gene TRBV11-3 combines with J gene TRBJ2-7; 9 bases agree with TRBD2. V lost 5 bases and J lost 5; bases outside the gene matches: 10. There are 15 residues in the CDR3. The V gene's germline CDR1 is SGHNT and CDR2 YENEEA. The CDR3 nucleotides are TGTGCCAGCAGCCCCCAAGCGGGAGGACCCCACGAGCAGTACTTC. It codes for CASSPQAGGPHEQYF.

V usage is TRBV7-3 and J usage is TRBJ2-3; 7 bases match TRBD2. V lost 8 bases to trimming and J lost 5 bases; unmatched junction nucleotides: 7. Germline V gives CDR1 SGHTA, CDR2 FQGTGA. CDR3 length: 13 residues. The CDR3 is CASGAGRLDTQYF. In nucleotides, the CDR3 is TGTGCCAGCGGAGCCGGGAGGTTAGATACGCAGTATTTT.

J is TRBJ2-2 and V is TRBV24-1; D remains ambiguous. This CDR3 contains 16 residues. The germline gives CDR1 KGHDR, CDR2 SFDVKD. V lost 5 bases, J lost 5 bases, and 17 bases lay in between. The CDR3 reads CATSAPGSINTGELFF. The CDR3 region has the DNA TGTGCCACCAGTGCGCCAGGAAGTATCAATACCGGGGAGCTGTTTTTT.

V usage is TRBV20-1 and J usage is TRBJ2-1; D ambiguous. Deletions cut 2 bases from V and 10 bases from J, with 9 bases between. The CDR3 has 11 amino acids. Germline assignment: CDR1 DFQATT and CDR2 SNEGSKA (reference sequence). CDR3 loop: CSARPGAEQFF. CDR3 coding DNA: TGCAGTGCTAGACCCGGAGCAGAGCAGTTCTTC.

This clone was seen only a few times. V usage is TRBV13 and J usage is TRBJ2-7, with D possibly being TRBD2 (5 bases). The germline V and J ends were trimmed by 2 bases and 5 bases, with 13 bases remaining between them. The CDR3 runs to 14 residues. Germline CDR1 is PRHDT and CDR2 is FYEKMQ (reference sequence). CDR3 nucleotides: TGTGCCAGCAGCTTATTATCCGGGGTGGACGAGCAGTACTTC. Protein sequence: CASSLLSGVDEQYF.

The chain recombines TRBV28 with TRBJ1-5; maybe TRBD1 (5 bases). The CDR3 covers 16 residues. Trimming cost V 6 bases and J 0 bases, with 15 bases left between them. The V gene's germline CDR1 is MDHEN and CDR2 SYDVKM. CDR3 in DNA: TGTGCCAGCAGCCACAGGACGGCCTATAGCAATCAGCCCCAGCATTTT. Translating gives CASSHRTAYSNQPQHF.

The V gene is TRBV7-9, the J gene TRBJ2-1, with TRBD2 matching over 15 bases. The length of the CDR3 is 17 residues. Germline V lookup: CDR1 SEHNR, CDR2 FQNEAQ (reference sequence). V was clipped by 5 bases and J by 3 bases; unmatched bases: 5. CDR3 in amino acids: CASSRTSGRAYYNEQFF. CDR3 coding DNA: TGTGCCAGCAGCCGGACTAGCGGGAGGGCCTACTACAATGAGCAGTTCTTC. The whole variable domain, remainder taken from reference TRBV7-9 and TRBJ2-1, is DTGVSQNPRHKITKRGQNVTFRCDPISEHNRLYWYRQTLGQGPEFLTYFQNEAQLEKSRLLSDRFSAERPKGSFSTLEIQRTEQGDSAMYLCASSRTSGRAYYNEQFFGPGTRLTVL.

J is TRBJ2-7 and V is TRBV7-2; 9 bases are a match to TRBD1. This CDR3 is built from 15 residues. Germline trimming cut 4 bases from V and 4 bases from J; bases unmatched to any gene: 8. From germline, CDR1 is SGHTA and CDR2 FQGNSA. The CDR3 loop reads CASSSPTGGLYEQYF. The CDR3 nucleotides are TGTGCCAGCAGCTCCCCGACAGGGGGGTTATACGAGCAGTACTTC.

The CDR3 bases are TGTGCCAGCAAGAGCTTGGGGCCAGGCGAGCAGTACTTC. This codes for CASKSLGPGEQYF. The rearrangement uses TRBV28 and TRBJ2-7, with D perhaps matching TRBD1 (5 bases). Germline CDR1 MDHEN, CDR2 SYDVKM. The V end was cut by 7 bases, the J end by 6 bases, with 16 bases between. The CDR3 covers 13 residues.

The chain recombines TRBV6-7 with TRBJ2-7; 8 positions agree with TRBD2. TRBV6-7 is reported as an ORF; its role is uncertain. Trimming took 11 bases from V and 5 from J; bases not matched to a gene: 23. This CDR3 is 17 amino acids long. CDR3 region: CAPPPFQPGAGDHEQYF. The CDR3, as DNA: TGTGCCCCCCCGCCTTTCCAGCCAGGAGCGGGAGACCACGAGCAGTACTTC.

There are a few counts of this clone. This sequence joins TRBV7-2 and TRBJ2-7; no firm D call. This CDR3 has 13 amino acids. Trimming shortened V by 5 bases and J by 6 bases, and 14 bases separated the two germline ends. Germline loops: CDR1 SGHTA, CDR2 FQGNSA. This CDR3 is CASSPGRSGEQYF. In DNA form, the CDR3 reads TGTGCCAGCAGCCCAGGACGCTCGGGCGAGCAGTACTTC.

In its sample, this clone ranks as medium-sized. The chain joins TRBV7-9 to TRBJ2-1; 12 bases are shared with TRBD2. Germline V gives CDR1 SEHNR, CDR2 FQNEAQ (reference sequence). V shed 3 bases, J shed 7 bases, and the junction held 10 bases outside the gene matches. This CDR3 region has 17 residues. CDR3 nucleotide sequence: TGTGCCAGCAGCTTCGGGCTAGCGGGAGGGGGAGGGAATGAGCAGTTCTTC. Protein: CASSFGLAGGGGNEQFF.

This clone was picked up one time. J is TRBJ2-3 and V is TRBV28; TRBD1 matches 8 bases. From germline, CDR1 is MDHEN and CDR2 SYDVKM. V gave up 5 bases and J gave up 3 bases; unmatched junction bases: 7. The CDR3 is 15 residues long. The CDR3 region has the DNA TGTGCCAGCAGTCTCGGACAGGGTGTGACAGATACGCAGTATTTT. Amino acids: CASSLGQGVTDTQYF.

The CDR3 here is CASSLGRGAHYNEQFF. In DNA, the CDR3 is TGCGCCAGCAGCTTGGGGCGGGGGGCGCATTACAATGAGCAGTTCTTC. The V call is TRBV5-1, the J call TRBJ2-1, with 8 bases aligning to TRBD2. V was clipped by 0 bases and J by 4 bases; unmatched bases: 6. Per the germline V gene, CDR1 is SGHRS and CDR2 is YFSETQ. The CDR3 is 16 amino acids.

The chain combines TRBV5-1 with TRBJ1-2; D might be TRBD1 (6 bases). Trimming left V 2 bases short and J 5 bases short, with 19 bases between. Germline values: CDR1 SGHRS, CDR2 YFSETQ. The CDR3 is 16 amino acids. This chain's CDR3 is CASSLGRGGEGYGYTF. The CDR3 bases are TGCGCCAGCAGCTTAGGCAGGGGAGGAGAGGGATATGGCTACACCTTC. Full variable domain (outside the CDR3, taken from reference TRBV5-1 and TRBJ1-2): KAGVTQTPRYLIKTRGQQVTLSCSPISGHRSVSWYQQTPGQGLQFLFEYFSETQRNKGNFPGRFSGRQFSNSRSEMNVSTLELGDSALYLCASSLGRGGEGYGYTFGSGTRLTVV.

The gene calls are TRBV6-2 or TRBV6-3 and TRBJ2-1, with 7 bases fitting TRBD2. CDR1 MNHEY and CDR2 SVGEGT come from the germline V gene. This CDR3 region has 14 residues. V lost 4 bases and J lost 0; bases outside the gene matches: 0. The chain's CDR3 is CASSWTSSYNEQFF. For the CDR3, the DNA is TGTGCCAGCAGTTGGACTAGCTCCTACAATGAGCAGTTCTTC.

This clone has more than one count but fewer than ten. The chain combines TRBV27 with TRBJ1-2; D call uncertain. V lost 5 bases to trimming and J lost 0 bases, with 10 bases between them. Germline lookup yields CDR1 MNHEY and CDR2 SMNVEV (reference sequence). CDR3 length: 14 amino acids. The CDR3 loop reads CASSPGPSNYGYTF. CDR3 bases: TGTGCCAGCAGTCCCGGACCCTCTAACTATGGCTACACCTTC.

The chain uses TRBV18 and TRBJ1-1; perhaps TRBD1 as D (6 bases). The germline gives CDR1 KGHSH, CDR2 LQKENI. The CDR3 totals 14 residues. Deletions cut 3 bases from V and 5 bases from J, with 13 bases between. The CDR3 here is CASSPPGARTEAFF. In nucleotides, the CDR3 is TGTGCCAGCTCACCCCCGGGGGCGAGGACTGAAGCTTTCTTT.

Here the CDR3 DNA reads TGTGCCAGCTCGGAGATGGGGGGAAGCACTGAAGCTTTCTTT. Translated: CASSEMGGSTEAFF. The J gene is TRBJ1-1, the V gene TRBV7-8, with a tentative D call TRBD1 (5 bases). Trimming shortened V by 8 bases and J by 4 bases, and 17 bases separated the two germline ends. CDR3 length equals 14 residues. From germline, CDR1 is SGHVS and CDR2 FQNEAQ. Filled out from reference TRBV7-8 and TRBJ1-1, the complete variable domain reads GAGVSQSPRYKVAKRGQDVALRCDPISGHVSLFWYQQALGQGPEFLTYFQNEAQLDKSGLPSDRFFAERPEGSVSTLKIQRTQQEDSAVYLCASSEMGGSTEAFFGQGTRLTVV.

V gene TRBV28 combines with J gene TRBJ1-5, with 8 positions matching TRBD1. In germline, CDR1 is MDHEN, CDR2 SYDVKM. The junction had 1 base not matched to a gene; V was cut back by 4 bases and J by 2 bases. CDR3 size: 14 residues. Here the CDR3 DNA reads TGTGCCAGCAGTTCGGGACAGGGCAATCAGCCCCAGCATTTT. Translation: CASSSGQGNQPQHF.

CDR3 amino acids: CASSGTGGMNIQYF. CDR3 DNA: TGTGCCAGCAGCGGGACAGGGGGCATGAACATTCAGTACTTC. This chain links TRBV28 with TRBJ2-4; 12 bases match TRBD1. Losses at the gene ends were 6 bases for V and 7 bases for J; bases not matched to a gene: 4. CDR3 length: 14 residues. The germline CDR1 and CDR2 sequences are MDHEN and SYDVKM.

This rearrangement joins TRBV4-2 to TRBJ1-2; D possibly corresponds to TRBD1 (6 bases). The CDR3 contains 16 residues. Germline CDR1 is LGHNA and CDR2 is YNFKEQ. Trimming cost V 0 bases and J 4 bases, with 15 bases left between them. In DNA form, the CDR3 reads TGTGCCAGCAGCCAAGAGAGGGGGGATCTCTCCTATGGCTACACCTTC. Translating gives CASSQERGDLSYGYTF.

The genes are TRBV7-9 and TRBJ2-4; D unclear. This CDR3 is built from 17 residues. Per germline, CDR1 SEHNR and CDR2 FQNEAQ (reference sequence). V shed 2 bases and J shed 2 bases, with 16 bases lying between them. CDR3 nucleotides: TGTGCCAGCAGCTTATCCGGCCCTACCTGGCCCAAAAACATTCAGTACTTC. This gives the protein CASSLSGPTWPKNIQYF.

The chain carries TRBV18 and TRBJ2-7, with D perhaps matching TRBD2 (6 bases). The CDR3 is made up of 13 amino acids. Germline assignment: CDR1 KGHSH and CDR2 LQKENI. V was clipped by 2 bases and J by 3 bases, with 8 bases between them. CDR3 amino acids: CASSPGGFYEQYF. The CDR3 DNA reads TGTGCCAGCTCACCAGGGGGGTTCTACGAGCAGTACTTC.

This clone has a single count. The chain recombines TRBV4-2 with TRBJ2-7; TRBD1 aligns across 7 bases. Trimming at V came to 4 bases and at J to 3 bases, leaving 9 bases not matched to a gene. The CDR3 has 15 residues. The germline CDR1 and CDR2 sequences are LGHNA and YNFKEQ. CDR3: CASSPVWQGVYEQYF. The CDR3 nucleotides are TGTGCCAGCAGCCCAGTCTGGCAGGGGGTCTACGAGCAGTACTTC.

CDR3 sequence reads: CASSVGPMSSTDTQYF. CDR3 DNA: TGCGCCAGCAGCGTGGGACCCATGAGCAGCACAGATACGCAGTATTTT. The chain recombines TRBV5-1 with TRBJ2-3; the D gene could be TRBD1 or TRBD2 (5 bases each). CDR3 size: 16 residues. V lost 4 bases to trimming and J lost 0 bases, with 15 bases between them. Germline CDR1 reads SGHRS; CDR2 reads YFSETQ. Full variable domain (outside the CDR3, taken from reference TRBV5-1 and TRBJ2-3): KAGVTQTPRYLIKTRGQQVTLSCSPISGHRSVSWYQQTPGQGLQFLFEYFSETQRNKGNFPGRFSGRQFSNSRSEMNVSTLELGDSALYLCASSVGPMSSTDTQYFGPGTRLTVL.